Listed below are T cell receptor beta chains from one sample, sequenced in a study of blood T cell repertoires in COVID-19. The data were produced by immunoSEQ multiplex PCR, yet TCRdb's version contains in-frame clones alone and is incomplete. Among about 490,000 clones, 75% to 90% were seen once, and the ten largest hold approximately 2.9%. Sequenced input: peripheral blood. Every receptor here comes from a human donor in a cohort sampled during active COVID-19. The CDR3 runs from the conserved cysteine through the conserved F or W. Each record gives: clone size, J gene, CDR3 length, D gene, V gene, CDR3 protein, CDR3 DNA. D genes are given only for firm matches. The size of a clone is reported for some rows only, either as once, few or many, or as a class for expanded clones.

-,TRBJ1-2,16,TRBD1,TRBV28,CASRPHTGGENYGYTF,TGTGCCAGCAGACCACATACAGGGGGCGAAAACTATGGCTACACCTTC
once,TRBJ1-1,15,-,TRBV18,CASSPGQSQNTEAFF,TGTGCCAGCTCACCTGGACAGTCACAGAACACTGAAGCTTTCTTT
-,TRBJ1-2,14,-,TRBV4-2,CASSQDTGIGGYTF,TGTGCCAGCAGCCAAGATACAGGGATCGGGGGCTACACCTTC
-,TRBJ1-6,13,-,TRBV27,CASKGSSNSPLHF,TGTGCCAGCAAAGGGAGTAGTAATTCACCCCTCCACTTT
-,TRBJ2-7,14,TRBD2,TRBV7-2,CASSLMGGKYEQYF,TGTGCCAGCAGCCTTATGGGGGGGAAATACGAGCAGTACTTC
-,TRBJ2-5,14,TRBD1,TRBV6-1,CASSEVQGSNTQYF,TGTGCCAGCAGTGAGGTACAGGGGTCCAATACCCAGTACTTC
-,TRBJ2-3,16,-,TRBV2,CASSENQRKGTDTQYF,TGTGCCAGCAGTGAAAACCAGAGGAAGGGCACAGATACGCAGTATTTT
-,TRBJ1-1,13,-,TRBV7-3,CASSLRGGEEAFF,TGTGCCAGCAGCTTGAGGGGAGGGGAAGAAGCTTTCTTT
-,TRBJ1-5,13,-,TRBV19,CASTYNSNQPQHF,TGTGCCAGTACCTATAATAGCAATCAGCCCCAGCATTTT
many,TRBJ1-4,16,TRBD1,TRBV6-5,CASSYSIGTGVEKLFF,TGTGCCAGCAGTTACTCGATTGGGACAGGGGTAGAAAAACTGTTTTTT
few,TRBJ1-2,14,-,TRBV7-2,CASSLDSLNYGYTF,TGTGCCAGCAGCTTAGACAGTCTTAACTATGGCTACACCTTC
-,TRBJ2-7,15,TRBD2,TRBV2,CASFRPSGSSYEQYF,TGTGCCAGCTTCCGTCCTAGCGGGAGCTCCTACGAGCAGTACTTC
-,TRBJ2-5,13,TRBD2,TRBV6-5,CASSFGGRETQYF,TGTGCCAGCAGTTTCGGGGGGAGGGAGACCCAGTACTTC
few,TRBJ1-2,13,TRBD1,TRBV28,CASSTGAPYGYTF,TGTGCCAGCAGCACAGGGGCCCCCTATGGCTACACCTTC
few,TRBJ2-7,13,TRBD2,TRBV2,CANGLAGGYEQYF,TGTGCCAACGGACTAGCGGGAGGTTACGAGCAGTACTTC
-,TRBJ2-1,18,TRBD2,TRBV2,CATKSGLAGGSAYNEQFF,TGTGCCACCAAATCGGGACTAGCGGGAGGGAGTGCCTACAATGAGCAGTTCTTC
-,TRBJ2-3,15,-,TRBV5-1,CASSPGAGVTDTQYF,TGCGCCAGCAGCCCTGGGGCAGGGGTCACAGATACGCAGTATTTT
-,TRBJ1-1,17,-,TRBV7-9,CASRNYLQGRKNTEAFF,TGTGCCAGCAGGAATTATTTACAGGGAAGGAAGAACACTGAAGCTTTCTTT
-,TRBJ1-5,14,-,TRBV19,CASSIRGIDQPQHF,TGTGCCAGTAGTATAAGGGGGATCGATCAGCCCCAGCATTTT
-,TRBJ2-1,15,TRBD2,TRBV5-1,CASSPGTSGYNEQFF,TGCGCCAGCAGTCCCGGGACTAGCGGCTACAATGAGCAGTTCTTC
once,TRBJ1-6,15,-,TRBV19,CASSINRDFNSPLHF,TGTGCCAGTAGTATTAACAGGGATTTTAATTCACCCCTCCACTTT
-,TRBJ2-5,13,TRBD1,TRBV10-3,CAIMARGQETQYF,TGTGCCATCATGGCCAGGGGGCAAGAGACCCAGTACTTC
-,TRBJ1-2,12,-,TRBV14,CASSQGDYGYTF,TGTGCCAGCAGCCAAGGCGATTATGGCTACACCTTC
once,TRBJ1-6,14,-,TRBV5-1,CASSLGRDNSPLHF,TGCGCCAGCAGCCTAGGGAGAGATAATTCACCCCTCCACTTT
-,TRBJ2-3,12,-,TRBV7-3,CASSPGTDTQYF,TGTGCCAGCAGCCCTGGCACAGATACGCAGTATTTT
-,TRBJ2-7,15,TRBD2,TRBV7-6,CASSTTSGSSYEQYF,TGTGCCAGCAGCACGACTAGCGGGTCCTCCTACGAGCAGTACTTC